This record concerns one T cell receptor beta chain sequence. No antigen is known for it. This sample was taken from a study of CD4+ T cells in melanoma. Regarding the study as a whole: CD8+ T cell, macrophage and B cell function reportedly correlated with neoantigen-specific CD4+ T cells.

The repertoire was sequenced with immunoSEQ multiplex PCR; TCRdb's copy has only in-frame clones and lacks some. The profile covers 13,000 to 15,000 clones, with roughly 88% appearing a single time and more than 5.5% taken by the ten largest. The germline V gene has CDR1 MGHRA and CDR2 YSYEKL. V was trimmed by 4 bases and J by 6 bases, leaving 16 bases between them. This CDR3 region has 15 residues. The TCR sequence derives from a human donor with melanoma. The specimen sequenced was cells from a culture (not recorded whether cultured in vitro). The chain employs TRBV4-1 and TRBJ1-5; unclear D gene. The CDR3, as DNA: TGCGCCAGCAGCCCAAGAGAGGGATCTGGTCAGCCCCAGCATTTT. Its protein product is CASSPREGSGQPQHF.